Listed below are T cell receptor beta chains from one sample, sequenced in a study of CD8+ T cells in alopecia areata. Clones were read by immunoSEQ multiplex PCR, and TCRdb kept only the in-frame ones, dropping some. In the table there are about 98,000 clones, around 44% of which are singletons. Sequencing input: CD4+ T cells sorted from blood. The receptor set was obtained from a human donor with alopecia areata. The CDR3 runs from the conserved cysteine through the conserved F or W. The order of the fields is CDR3 protein, CDR3 DNA, D gene, clone size, J gene, V gene. The D gene is left open where the match is weak. Only some rows state a clone size, as once, few, many or a class for expanded clones.

CASRGVRRDTDF TGTGCCAGCAGAGGGGTGAGGCGGGACACAGACTTC . . TRBJ1-2 TRBV21-1
CASSLGRNYEQYF TGCGCCAGCAGCTTGGGAAGGAACTACGAGCAGTACTTC . . TRBJ2-7 TRBV5-1
CAWRVLATDTQYF TGTGCCTGGAGGGTCCTGGCCACAGATACGCAGTATTTT . . TRBJ2-3 TRBV30
CSVATRQAYEQYF TGCAGCGTGGCAACTCGACAGGCCTACGAGCAGTACTTC . few TRBJ2-7 TRBV29-1
CASSLSWERGPQPQHF TGTGCCAGCAGCTTGTCCTGGGAGAGGGGGCCTCAGCCCCAGCATTTT TRBD1 . TRBJ1-5 TRBV7-9
CASSSASTGTFYEQYF TGTGCCAGCAGCTCAGCAAGTACCGGGACCTTCTACGAGCAGTACTTC . few TRBJ2-7 TRBV7-2
CSAGQSRDYEQYF TGCAGCGCTGGACAGAGTCGTGACTACGAGCAGTACTTC . . TRBJ2-7 TRBV29-1
CSVVGGVGMVETQYF TGCAGCGTTGTTGGAGGGGTCGGGATGGTAGAGACCCAGTACTTC . . TRBJ2-5 TRBV29-1
CSGGLAGDEQFF TGCAGCGGCGGACTAGCGGGAGATGAGCAGTTCTTC TRBD2 few TRBJ2-1 TRBV29-1
CASSFGRQETQYF TGTGCCAGCAGTTTTGGGAGACAAGAGACCCAGTACTTC . . TRBJ2-5 TRBV28
CASSLVSGSINEQYF TGTGCCAGCAGCTTAGTGTCCGGGAGTATAAACGAGCAGTACTTC . many TRBJ2-7 TRBV7-8
CASSNPGGGSRYEQYF TGTGCCAGCAGTAACCCGGGGGGCGGGAGCCGCTACGAGCAGTACTTC . . TRBJ2-7 TRBV28
CSVIHRENIQYF TGCAGCGTGATCCACAGGGAAAACATTCAGTACTTC . . TRBJ2-4 TRBV29-1
CAWSRSGDEQYF TGTGCCTGGAGTCGGAGCGGGGACGAGCAGTACTTC TRBD2 . TRBJ2-7 TRBV30
CASSKTLLFF TGTGCCAGCAGCAAAACGCTCCTGTTCTTC . few TRBJ2-1 TRBV7-9
CASSSSWKDTQYF TGTGCCAGCAGCTCCTCTTGGAAAGATACGCAGTATTTT . . TRBJ2-3 TRBV7-2
CSVRVGTPQYF TGCAGCGTTCGGGTAGGAACTCCGCAGTATTTT . . TRBJ2-3 TRBV29-1
CAWRGGISYNEQFF TGTGCCTGGAGGGGCGGGATCTCCTACAATGAGCAGTTCTTC . . TRBJ2-1 TRBV30
CAWRAQLGLATYEQYF TGTGCCTGGAGAGCCCAGTTAGGACTGGCTACCTACGAGCAGTACTTC . once TRBJ2-7 TRBV30
CASFTRGQGWNEQFF TGTGCCAGCTTCACCCGGGGACAGGGGTGGAATGAGCAGTTCTTC TRBD1 . TRBJ2-1 TRBV18
CSFVDNTDTQYF TGCAGCTTCGTGGATAACACAGATACGCAGTATTTT . . TRBJ2-3 TRBV29-1
CSAEHGYTF TGCAGCGCAGAGCATGGCTACACCTTC . . TRBJ1-2 TRBV29-1
CASTEGAGFTDTQYF TGTGCCAGCACCGAGGGGGCGGGCTTCACAGATACGCAGTATTTT TRBD1 . TRBJ2-3 TRBV6-5
CASSPWDRDVYNEQFF TGTGCCAGCAGTCCATGGGACAGGGATGTATACAATGAGCAGTTCTTC TRBD1 . TRBJ2-1 TRBV28
CAWNTGGFQPQHF TGTGCCTGGAACACGGGAGGATTTCAGCCCCAGCATTTT . . TRBJ1-5 TRBV30
CASSYRSNNSPLHF TGTGCCAGCAGTTACCGTTCCAATAATTCACCCCTCCACTTT . few TRBJ1-6 TRBV6-5
CASNKDSTDTQYF TGTGCCAGCAACAAGGACAGCACAGATACGCAGTATTTT . . TRBJ2-3 TRBV11-2
CASRTVYEQYF TGTGCCAGCAGGACGGTATACGAGCAGTACTTC . . TRBJ2-7 TRBV28
CASSLGAGTDGYTF TGCGCCAGCAGCTTGGGGGCAGGGACTGACGGCTACACCTTC . . TRBJ1-2 TRBV5-1
CSGDSGSTQYF TGCAGCGGAGATAGCGGGAGTACGCAGTATTTT TRBD2 . TRBJ2-3 TRBV29-1
CASSEWRREPDTQYF TGTGCCAGCAGTGAATGGCGGCGGGAGCCAGATACGCAGTATTTT TRBD2 . TRBJ2-3 TRBV6-1
CASSSAGRMSYEQYF TGTGCCAGCAGCTCAGCGGGACGGATGTCCTACGAGCAGTACTTC TRBD2 . TRBJ2-7 TRBV7-8
CSVGINLNNEQFF TGCAGCGTTGGAATCAATCTTAACAATGAGCAGTTCTTC . . TRBJ2-1 TRBV29-1
CASSATSGGTETQYF TGTGCCAGCAGCGCTACCAGCGGCGGGACGGAGACCCAGTACTTC . . TRBJ2-5 TRBV28
CTSSQDSINQPQHF TGCACCAGCAGCCAAGACAGCATCAATCAGCCCCAGCATTTT . . TRBJ1-5 TRBV1
CSVGSTSDTQYF TGCAGCGTTGGGTCGACATCGGATACGCAGTATTTT . . TRBJ2-3 TRBV29-1
CASGTSETQYF TGTGCCAGCGGGACGAGCGAGACCCAGTACTTC . . TRBJ2-5 TRBV2
CASSQDRGSRGNEQFF TGCGCCAGCAGCCAAGATCGTGGATCACGGGGCAATGAGCAGTTCTTC . few TRBJ2-1 TRBV4-1
CASSLDRVLNTEAFF TGCGCCAGCAGCTTGGATCGGGTGTTGAACACTGAAGCTTTCTTT . . TRBJ1-1 TRBV5-1
CSAQGLSNTGELFF TGCAGCGCACAGGGACTGTCGAACACCGGGGAGCTGTTTTTT . few TRBJ2-2 TRBV29-1
CASTGPGVMETQYF TGTGCCAGTACCGGTCCAGGGGTGATGGAGACCCAGTACTTC . few TRBJ2-5 TRBV2
CASSSSRDRGNEQFF TGTGCCAGCAGTTCCTCCCGGGACAGGGGCAATGAGCAGTTCTTC TRBD1 . TRBJ2-1 TRBV6-5